A single sample gave rise to the 14 T cell receptor beta chains below, sequenced in a study of shared clonotypes between healthy human individuals. Profiled with immunoSEQ multiplex PCR; TCRdb holds only in-frame clones, not every one. The sample consists of 2,500,000 or so clones, 93% of them appearing once. Sequences were obtained from naive CD4+ T cells from PBMCs. As for subset: CD45RA+ positively selected. These receptors were collected from a man aged 18-30 years in good health. Some clones in this sample may be carry-over from other donors' samples.

This chain connects TRBV5-6 to TRBJ1-1; no firm D call. Trimming shortened V by 1 base and J by 8 bases, and 9 bases separated the two germline ends. The germline V gene has CDR1 SGHDT and CDR2 YYEEEE. This CDR3 contains 12 residues. CDR3 residues: CASSLLRAEAFF. CDR3 coding DNA: TGTGCCAGCAGCTTGTTACGCGCCGAAGCTTTCTTT.

This clone was recorded only once. The chain employs TRBV28 and TRBJ1-5, with D maybe TRBD1 (5 bases). The germline V gene encodes CDR1 MDHEN and CDR2 SYDVKM. This CDR3 region has 14 residues. With 5 bases removed from V and 10 bases from J, the gap between germline ends came to 18 bases. CDR3 sequence reads: CASSLGTAWGPQHF. The CDR3 coding sequence is TGTGCCAGCAGTCTTGGGACCGCGTGGGGTCCCCAGCATTTT.

This sequence joins TRBV18 and TRBJ2-6; D is ambiguous. CDR1 KGHSH and CDR2 LQKENI come from the germline V gene. The CDR3 is made up of 16 amino acids. Trimming cost V 7 bases and J 0 bases, with 13 bases left between them. CDR3 residues: CASFPLTASGANVLTF. The DNA for the CDR3 is TGTGCCAGCTTCCCCCTTACCGCCTCTGGGGCCAACGTCCTGACTTTC.

The chain has TRBV11-3 and TRBJ2-4, with 9 nucleotides matching TRBD1. J lost 8 bases, V lost 5 bases, and 7 bases had no gene match. Germline loops: CDR1 SGHNT, CDR2 YENEEA. The CDR3 contains 14 residues. The DNA of the CDR3 is TGTGCCAGCAGCCCGACGACAGGGGGGGACATTCAGTACTTC. Residues: CASSPTTGGDIQYF.

This chain's CDR3 is CASSVEGLDNEQFF. CDR3 nucleotide sequence: TGTGCCAGCAGCGTAGAGGGACTAGACAATGAGCAGTTCTTC. The chain carries TRBV9 and TRBJ2-1; 8 bases fit TRBD2. V shed 0 bases and J 5 bases; nucleotides not matched to a gene: 1. CDR1 and CDR2 (germline): SGDLS, YYNGEE. The CDR3 covers 14 residues.

In its sample, this clone was seen once. The chain is built from TRBV18 and TRBJ1-5; no firm D call. Trimming removed 4 bases from V and 11 bases from J, with 21 bases in between. Germline V lookup: CDR1 KGHSH, CDR2 LQKENI. CDR3 size: 15 residues. In DNA form, the CDR3 reads TGTGCCAGCTCACTCTTCTCGGACCCTTCGGCGACCCAGCATTTT. It translates to CASSLFSDPSATQHF. The variable domain in full, completed from reference TRBV18 and TRBJ1-5, reads NAGVMQNPRHLVRRRGQEARLRCSPMKGHSHVYWYRQLPEEGLKFMVYLQKENIIDESGMPKERFSAEFPKEGPSILRIQQVVRGDSAAYFCASSLFSDPSATQHFGDGTRLSIL.

This rearrangement joins TRBV11-3 to TRBJ2-5; D possibly corresponds to TRBD1 (8 bases). The CDR3 consists of 17 residues. Trimming took 5 bases from V and 5 from J, leaving 24 bases between them. Germline-derived CDR1 and CDR2 are SGHNT and YENEEA. In DNA form, the CDR3 reads TGTGCCAGCAGCCCATCCAGGGGGCGGGGGACCCCGGAGACCCAGTACTTC. This sequence encodes CASSPSRGRGTPETQYF.

The V and J genes are TRBV6-1 and TRBJ1-2; D unclear. V was clipped by 1 base and J by 3 bases, with 9 bases between them. Germline-derived CDR1 and CDR2 are MNHNS and SASEGT. There are 14 residues in the CDR3. CDR3 DNA sequence: TGTGCCAGCAGTGAAGGGGTAGAGTACTATGGCTACACCTTC. This sequence encodes CASSEGVEYYGYTF.

The chain joins TRBV5-4 to TRBJ1-1, with 7 bases lining up with TRBD1. The ends lost 0 bases at V and 0 bases at J; junction bases unmatched: 5. CDR1 SGHNT and CDR2 YYREEE come from the germline V gene (reference sequence). This CDR3 is 16 amino acids long. CDR3 protein: CASSLGNRGVNTEAFF. CDR3 DNA sequence: TGTGCCAGCAGCTTGGGCAACAGGGGCGTGAACACTGAAGCTTTCTTT.

This clone came up once. The V gene is TRBV27, the J gene TRBJ2-1, with TRBD2 as a possible D gene (6 bases). Trimming left V 9 bases short and J 13 bases short, with 34 bases between. Germline values: CDR1 MNHEY, CDR2 SMNVEV (reference sequence). This CDR3 spans 17 amino acids. Here the CDR3 reads CASQGRAGLPSFGGQFF. The CDR3 DNA is TGTGCCAGTCAAGGTCGTGCGGGTCTACCTTCCTTCGGGGGACAGTTCTTC.

This chain links TRBV2 with TRBJ2-2; TRBD2 matches at 7 bases. V was clipped by 4 bases and J by 0 bases; unmatched bases: 2. This CDR3 has 15 residues. Germline V gives CDR1 SNHLY, CDR2 FYNNEI. Written as DNA, the CDR3 is TGTGCCAGCAGTGTGCGGGGGTCGAACACCGGGGAGCTGTTTTTT. This codes for CASSVRGSNTGELFF.

V gene TRBV28 combines with J gene TRBJ2-7; D not certain. CDR3 length equals 11 residues. Germline V CDR1 and CDR2: MDHEN, SYDVKM. With 8 bases removed from V and 4 bases from J, the gap between germline ends came to 9 bases. The CDR3 DNA is TGTGCCAGCGGCATGGTATACGAGCAGTACTTC. Translating gives CASGMVYEQYF.

This chain connects TRBV7-9 to TRBJ1-4; TRBD1 aligns across 7 bases. The junction had 7 bases not matched to a gene; V was cut back by 5 bases and J by 10 bases. This CDR3 is 13 amino acids long. CDR1 is SEHNR and CDR2 is FQNEAQ in the germline V gene (reference sequence). Here the CDR3 reads CASSTDRVGKLFF. As DNA, the CDR3 is TGTGCCAGCAGCACAGACAGGGTGGGAAAACTGTTTTTT.

The chain links TRBV28 to TRBJ2-7; TRBD1 agrees at 8 bases. The CDR3 has 15 amino acids. Trimming took 2 bases from V and 7 from J; bases not matched to a gene: 10. Germline V gene sequence: CDR1 MDHEN, CDR2 SYDVKM. The CDR3: CASSLPSAGGGEQYF. As DNA, the CDR3 is TGTGCCAGCAGTTTACCCTCGGCAGGGGGCGGAGAGCAGTACTTC.